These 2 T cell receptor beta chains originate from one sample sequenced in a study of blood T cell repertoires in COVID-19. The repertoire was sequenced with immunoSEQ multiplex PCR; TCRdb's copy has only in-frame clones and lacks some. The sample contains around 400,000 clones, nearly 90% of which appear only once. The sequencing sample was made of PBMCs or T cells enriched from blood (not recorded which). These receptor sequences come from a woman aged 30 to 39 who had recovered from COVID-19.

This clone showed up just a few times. The CDR3 bases are TGTGCCAGTAGCCCGACAGGGAGGTCTGAAAAACTGTTTTTT. Amino acid sequence: CASSPTGRSEKLFF. The chain is built from TRBV19 and TRBJ1-4; 7 nucleotides align to TRBD1. CDR3 size: 14 residues. The junction had 8 bases not matched to a gene; V was cut back by 6 bases and J by 7 bases. Per germline, CDR1 LNHDA and CDR2 SQIVND (reference sequence).

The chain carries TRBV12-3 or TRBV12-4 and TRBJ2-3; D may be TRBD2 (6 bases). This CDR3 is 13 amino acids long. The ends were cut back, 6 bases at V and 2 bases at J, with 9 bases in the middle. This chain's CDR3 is CASRWDSTDTQYF. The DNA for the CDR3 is TGTGCCAGCAGGTGGGACTCCACAGATACGCAGTATTTT.